The clone carrying this TCR beta chain was picked up many times. This sample was taken from a study of HIV-infected patients and healthy controls. The germline CDR1 and CDR2 sequences are LGHDT and YNNKEL (reference sequence). J was trimmed by 1 base and V by 1 base; bases with no gene match: 2. The CDR3 extends over 15 amino acids. MiXCR, run by TCRdb on the 5' RACE reads, gives a single entry per CDR3 protein. The sample includes about 64,000 distinct CDR3 sequences, around 21% seen only once; the top ten take more than 1.3%. The TCR was taken from a human donor in good health. The rearrangement uses TRBV3-1 and TRBJ2-3, with 7 bases identical to TRBD1. Sequencing was done on a sample of CD4+ T cells from blood. CDR3 DNA sequence: TGTGCCAGCAGCCAAGGACAGGGACGCACAGATACGCAGTATTTT. Translated, it gives CASSQGQGRTDTQYF.